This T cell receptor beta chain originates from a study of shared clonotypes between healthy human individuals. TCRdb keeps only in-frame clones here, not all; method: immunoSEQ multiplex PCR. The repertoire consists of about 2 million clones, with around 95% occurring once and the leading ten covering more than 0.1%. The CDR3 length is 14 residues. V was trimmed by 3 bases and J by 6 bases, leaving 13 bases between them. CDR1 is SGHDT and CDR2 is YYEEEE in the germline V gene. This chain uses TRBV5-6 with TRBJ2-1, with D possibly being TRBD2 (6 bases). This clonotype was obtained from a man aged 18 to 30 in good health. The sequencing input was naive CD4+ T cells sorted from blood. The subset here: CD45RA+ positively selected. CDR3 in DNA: TGTGCCAGCAGCTGGGGACTCGACTCCAATGAGCAGTTCTTC. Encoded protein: CASSWGLDSNEQFF.